Listed here is a single TCR beta chain. The sample is drawn from a study of blood T cell repertoires in COVID-19. Whole-study context: Acute and convalescent COVID-19 specimens originated in the United States, Italy and Spain. PBMCs, B-cell-depleted T cells, or T cells provided the cDNA or gDNA that made up the material.

V was cut by 5 bases and J by 2 bases, with 16 bases left in between. This CDR3 has 15 amino acids. Germline CDR1 and CDR2: SGHTA and FQGTGA. Original processing methods: Researchers report that nucleated cell counts were estimated from reference gene primer amplification. Assay used: immunoSEQ multiplex PCR; TCRdb lists only in-frame clones, some missing. V, J and clone size derive from that table, while D and trimming were established from the DNA sequence. This table has about 97,000 clones, approximately 89% appearing once. Material: peripheral blood. The clonotype comes from a woman aged 25 to 39 with acute or convalescent COVID-19. The V call is TRBV7-3, the J call TRBJ2-7, with a possible D match to TRBD2 (5 bases). As DNA, the CDR3 is TGTGCCAGCAGCCGGAGAAGCGGTCCTCCCTACGAGCAGTACTTC. Residues: CASSRRSGPPYEQYF.